The next 3 T cell receptor beta chains were all read from a single sample in a study of T cell responses to AZD1222 COVID-19 vaccine (dated by TCRdb to the early 2020s). Sample time point, as interpreted from the label and publication: baseline before first vaccination. The library was obtained by the immunoSEQ multiplex PCR assay. TCRdb obtained this table from immuneACCESS and retained in-frame rearrangements with V and J assigned. These tables miss some clones; where compared with another copy, unresolved V genes account for less than half of the shortfall, and the remainder is unexplained. For this sample the table gives roughly 93,000 clones, of which 90% were detected only once. Of the sample, 26% falls within the top ten clones. Specimen: peripheral blood, collected on day 0 of AZD1222 vaccination. The receptors originated from an adult in good health.

CDR3 amino acids: CASSPSPAGYSYEQYF. CDR3 coding DNA: TGTGCCAGCAGCCCTTCCCCGGCAGGTTACTCCTACGAGCAGTACTTC. The rearrangement links TRBV9 to TRBJ2-7; no clear D. This CDR3 has 16 amino acids. CDR1 SGDLS and CDR2 YYNGEE come from the germline V gene. Trimming pared 4 bases from V and 0 bases from J, leaving 17 bases between.

This rearrangement joins TRBV27 to TRBJ1-4, with D hard to call. Per germline, CDR1 MNHEY and CDR2 SMNVEV (reference sequence). This CDR3 region has 15 residues. V lost 6 bases and J lost 7, with 18 bases in between. The CDR3 protein is CASRARLESGEKLFF. The CDR3 DNA sequence: TGTGCCAGCAGAGCTCGTTTGGAGTCAGGTGAAAAACTGTTTTTT.

This clone has a handful of counts. The CDR3 nucleotides are TGTGCCAGCAGCACTGGCAGGGGGAAGGGACTAGCTATCTACGAGCAGTACTTC. Its translation: CASSTGRGKGLAIYEQYF. The V gene is TRBV21-1, the J gene TRBJ2-7; TRBD2 is taken as the D call from the table, unchecked against the DNA. TRBV21-1 is given as a pseudogene. This CDR3 is built from 18 residues.